These 21 T cell receptor beta chains were all obtained from the same sample, sequenced in a study of T cell repertoires in cytomegalovirus infection. TCRdb re-derived calls from the reads in MiXCR, one entry per CDR3 protein. This table holds about 440,000 distinct CDR3 sequences, approximately 32% found once. The specimen sequenced was PBMCs. These TCRs come from a human donor in good health (CMV status not recorded). Some clones in this sample may be carry-over from other donors' samples.

Concerning this clonotype itself: The CDR3 ends on some other residue instead of the conserved phenylalanine or tryptophan, so this is likely a read error. The chain joins TRBV7-6 to TRBJ2-1; D uncertain. Germline V gene sequence: CDR1 SGHVS, CDR2 FNYEAQ. The CDR3 loop spans 13 amino acids. The CDR3 coding sequence is TGTGCCAGAAGCTTCCAGTCCTACAATGAGCAGTTCTTA. Translation: CARSFQSYNEQFL.

There are many counts of this clonotype. The chain couples TRBV7-8 to TRBJ1-1; D ambiguous. The V gene's germline CDR1 is SGHVS and CDR2 FQNEAQ. Trimming left V 5 bases short and J 3 bases short, with 13 bases between. The CDR3 sequence is 14 residues long. In DNA form, the CDR3 reads TGTGCCAGCAGCAAAGGTTTGGTCGACACTGAAGCTTTCTTT. Translated: CASSKGLVDTEAFF.

V usage is TRBV20-1 and J usage is TRBJ1-5; a weak D match, TRBD1 (5 bases). The CDR3 contains 15 residues. V shed 4 bases and J shed 0 bases, with 13 bases lying between them. CDR1 is DFQATT, CDR2 SNEGSKA, per germline (reference sequence). Here the CDR3 DNA reads TGCAGTGCTACACCTGGACATTTTAGCAATCAGCCCCAGCATTTT. Its protein product is CSATPGHFSNQPQHF.

With respect to this clonotype: A much larger clone is a single base away; this may be a read error. The conserved final phenylalanine or tryptophan is absent from the CDR3, which likely points to a read error. V and J are TRBV12-3 or TRBV12-4 and TRBJ1-2; the D is unclear. Trimming took 5 bases from V and 6 from J, leaving 13 bases between them. The CDR3 loop spans 13 amino acids. CDR3 DNA: TGTGCCAGCAGTATTGCCGGACGGCATGGCTACACCATC. Translated: CASSIAGRHGYTI.

The chain recombines TRBV9 with TRBJ2-3, with 11 bases fitting TRBD2. V trimming: 3 bases; J trimming: 6 bases; junction bases outside the gene matches: 12. This CDR3 spans 17 amino acids. CDR1 and CDR2 from the germline V gene are SGDLS and YYNGEE. The CDR3 DNA reads as TGTGCCAGCAGCGCCGGGACTAGCGGAGCTTCCACTGATACGCAGTATTTT. Its protein is CASSAGTSGASTDTQYF. Variable domain in full (rest from reference TRBV9 and TRBJ2-3): DSGVTQTPKHLITATGQRVTLRCSPRSGDLSVYWYQQSLDQGLQFLIQYYNGEERAKGNILERFSAQQFPDLHSELNLSSLELGDSALYFCASSAGTSGASTDTQYFGPGTRLTVL.

This clonotype was seen many times. This chain links TRBV7-2 with TRBJ2-5; TRBD1 is a possible D gene (5 bases). Trimming stripped 2 bases from V and 5 bases from J, with 12 bases between. The CDR3 has 14 residues. Germline CDR1 SGHTA, CDR2 FQGNSA. In nucleotides, the CDR3 is TGTGCCAGCAGCTTACTTGGGGCCGGGGAGACCCAGTACTTC. Amino acid sequence: CASSLLGAGETQYF.

The chain has TRBV29-1 and TRBJ2-7; D might be TRBD2 (6 bases). The CDR3 length is 12 residues. Germline-derived CDR1 and CDR2 are SQVTM and ANQGSEA. Trimming removed 5 bases at V and 7 bases at J, with 15 bases between. CDR3 bases: TGCAGCGTTAAACGGGGGTCGGAAGAGCAGTACTTC. It translates to CSVKRGSEEQYF.

Only a few counts were recorded for this clonotype. V gene TRBV15 combines with J gene TRBJ1-1; TRBD1 is a possible D gene (6 bases). V lost 4 bases and J lost 7, with 10 bases in between. Looked up from germline, CDR1 is LNHNV and CDR2 is YYDKDF (reference sequence). CDR3 size: 12 residues. The CDR3 protein is CATSIQTGEAFF. The CDR3 DNA reads TGTGCCACCAGCATCCAGACAGGTGAAGCTTTCTTT.

This chain links TRBV15 with TRBJ2-2; 8 bases are a match to TRBD1. Trimming took 7 bases from V and 6 from J; bases not matched to a gene: 7. In germline, CDR1 is LNHNV, CDR2 YYDKDF (reference sequence). This CDR3 comprises 14 residues. The DNA of the CDR3 is TGTGCCACCACCGAGGACAGGGCCTCCGGGGAGCTGTTTTTT. It yields the protein CATTEDRASGELFF.

CDR3 in DNA: TGTGCCAGCAGTTTAGTTTCTCCGCAGGGGCACTCCTACGAGCAGTACTTC. Its translation is CASSLVSPQGHSYEQYF. This chain connects TRBV12-3 or TRBV12-4 to TRBJ2-7, with D perhaps matching TRBD1 (6 bases). The V end was cut by 1 base, the J end by 0 bases, with 16 bases between. The CDR3 is 17 amino acids.

Of note for this clonotype: Just one base apart from a much larger clone, this may be a read error. The chain uses TRBV6-6 and TRBJ1-6; perhaps TRBD1 as D (5 bases). Per the germline V gene, CDR1 is MNHNY and CDR2 is SVGAGI (reference sequence). The CDR3 is 18 amino acids. The CDR3 reads CASSHPGPSSSYNSPLQF. The CDR3 DNA follows: TGTGCCAGCAGTCACCCGGGACCCTCGAGCTCCTATAATTCACCCCTCCAATTT.

This clonotype occurred a few times. V is TRBV6-2 or TRBV6-3 and J is TRBJ2-1; D unresolved. This CDR3 is 20 amino acids long. The V gene's germline CDR1 is MNHEY and CDR2 SVGEGT. Deletions cut 0 bases from V and 2 bases from J, with 23 bases between. The CDR3 sequence is CASSYSTYKASALAYNEQFF. The CDR3 DNA is TGTGCCAGCAGTTACTCGACTTATAAGGCGTCAGCACTGGCCTACAATGAGCAGTTCTTC.

The sample holds a few counts of this clonotype. The genes are TRBV12-3 or TRBV12-4 and TRBJ2-3; 15 nucleotides agree with TRBD2. The CDR3 length is 18 residues. The V and J ends lost 2 bases and 5 bases, in that order; junction bases with no gene match: 8. CDR3 nucleotide sequence: TGTGCCAGCAGTTTAATTGGGACTAGCGGGGGGTTAGGAGATACGCAGTATTTT. Protein sequence: CASSLIGTSGGLGDTQYF.

This clonotype came up a few times. The chain combines TRBV3-1 with TRBJ2-3; 9 bases are a match to TRBD2. Germline V gives CDR1 LGHDT, CDR2 YNNKEL (reference sequence). The CDR3 is 16 amino acids. J gave up 2 bases and V 4 bases, and 7 bases lay outside the gene matches. As DNA, the CDR3 is TGTGCCAGCAGCCCTCGACTAGCGGAAATCACAGATACGCAGTATTTT. This sequence encodes CASSPRLAEITDTQYF.

This clonotype was recorded a few times. This rearrangement joins TRBV7-3 to TRBJ2-5, with D possibly matching TRBD2 (7 bases). The V end was cut by 5 bases, the J end by 0 bases, with 13 bases between. CDR1 is SGHTA, CDR2 FQGTGA, per germline. The CDR3 covers 15 residues. The CDR3 DNA reads as TGTGCCAGCAGCCCCGGGGGGCGAAACCAAGAGACCCAGTACTTC. Residues: CASSPGGRNQETQYF.

V and J are TRBV20-1 and TRBJ2-4; D may correspond to TRBD1 or TRBD2 (7 bases each). The germline V gene encodes CDR1 DFQATT and CDR2 SNEGSKA (reference sequence). V lost 6 bases, J lost 0 bases, and 18 bases lay in between. This CDR3 has 16 residues. This chain's CDR3 is CSAGRQGLLAKNIQYF. The CDR3 coding sequence is TGCAGTGCAGGGCGACAGGGACTATTAGCCAAAAACATTCAGTACTTC.

The rearrangement uses TRBV14 and TRBJ2-2, with D possibly matching TRBD1 (6 bases). V was clipped by 4 bases and J by 6 bases, with 15 bases between them. The CDR3 runs 15 residues. Germline V gives CDR1 SGHDN, CDR2 FVKESK. The CDR3 DNA reads TGTGCCAGCAGCCTTCGTAACCAGGGGTCCGGGGAGCTGTTTTTT. This sequence encodes CASSLRNQGSGELFF.

This clonotype was counted only a few times. The chain uses TRBV29-1 and TRBJ1-2; TRBD1 aligns across 9 bases. The CDR3 contains 13 residues. With V trimmed by 7 bases and J by 7 bases, 10 bases remained unmatched. Germline V CDR1 and CDR2: SQVTM, ANQGSEA. CDR3 sequence reads: CSAGETGGRGYTF. CDR3 DNA sequence: TGCAGCGCTGGAGAAACAGGGGGCCGTGGCTACACCTTC.

J is TRBJ2-1 and V is TRBV7-3; 9 nucleotides line up with TRBD2. CDR3 length equals 15 residues. J gave up 2 bases and V 5 bases, and 4 bases lay outside the gene matches. Germline CDR1 and CDR2: SGHTA and FQGTGA. The CDR3 loop reads CASSKAGGPYNEQFF. The CDR3 DNA is TGTGCCAGCAGCAAAGCGGGGGGCCCCTACAATGAGCAGTTCTTC.

This clonotype was seen a few times. The chain couples TRBV6-2 or TRBV6-3 to TRBJ1-5; a weak D match, TRBD1 (5 bases). The germline V gene has CDR1 MNHEY and CDR2 SVGEGT. Trimming removed 7 bases from V and 4 bases from J, with 14 bases in between. The CDR3 sequence is 14 residues long. Here the CDR3 reads CASTLSGRNQPQHF. The CDR3 bases are TGTGCCAGCACCCTATCAGGGAGGAATCAGCCCCAGCATTTT.

This clonotype was seen more than once but under ten times. The chain is built from TRBV28 and TRBJ1-2, with 10 bases that match TRBD1. Trimming removed 6 bases from V and 2 bases from J; junction bases left unmatched: 6. The CDR3 loop spans 15 amino acids. CDR1 is MDHEN, CDR2 SYDVKM, per germline. DNA of the CDR3: TGTGCCAGCAGCCAAATGGGACAGGGGAACTATGGCTACACCTTC. Encoded protein: CASSQMGQGNYGYTF.